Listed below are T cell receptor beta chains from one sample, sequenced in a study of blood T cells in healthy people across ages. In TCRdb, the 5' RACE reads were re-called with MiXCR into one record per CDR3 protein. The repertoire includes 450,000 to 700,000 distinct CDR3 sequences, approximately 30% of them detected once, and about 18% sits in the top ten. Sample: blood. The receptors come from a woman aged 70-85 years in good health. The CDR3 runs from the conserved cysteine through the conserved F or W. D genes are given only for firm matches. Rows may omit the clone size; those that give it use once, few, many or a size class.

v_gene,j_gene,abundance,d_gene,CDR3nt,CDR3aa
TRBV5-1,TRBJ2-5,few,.,TGCGCCAGCAGGCCCGGGGGTGCTCAAGAGACCCAGTACTTC,CASRPGGAQETQYF
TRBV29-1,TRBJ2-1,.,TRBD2,TGCAGCTCCCGACTACTAGCGGGGGGGGTTGAGCAGTTCTTC,CSSRLLAGGVEQFF
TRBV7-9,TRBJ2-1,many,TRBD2,TGTGCCAGCAGCTTAGCCCTAGCGGGGACGCATAATGAGCAGTTCTTC,CASSLALAGTHNEQFF
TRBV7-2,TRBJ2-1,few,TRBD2,TGTGCCAGCAGCACATCTAGCGGGGGCTACAATGAGCAGTTCTTC,CASSTSSGGYNEQFF
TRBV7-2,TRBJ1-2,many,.,TGTGCCAGCAGCTTAGTAGGGGATGGCTACACCTTC,CASSLVGDGYTF
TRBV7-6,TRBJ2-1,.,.,TGTGCCAGCAGTTTCTCCGGGTCCTATTCAGAAGCGTCCTACAATGAGCAGTTCTTC,CASSFSGSYSEASYNEQFF
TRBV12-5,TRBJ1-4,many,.,TGTGCTAGTGGTATAGATCGGGGCGCAGGGAATGAAAAACTGTTTTTT,CASGIDRGAGNEKLFF
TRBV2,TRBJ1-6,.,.,TGTGCCAGCAGGAGGGACCTTGGGGGTTCACCCCTCCACTTT,CASRRDLGGSPLHF
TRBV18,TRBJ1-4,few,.,TGTGCCAGCTCACCTAAACAGGGTACTAATGAAAAACTGTTTTTT,CASSPKQGTNEKLFF
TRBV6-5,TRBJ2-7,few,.,TGTGCCAGCAGTGACCAGGGAAGGCAGTACTTC,CASSDQGRQYF
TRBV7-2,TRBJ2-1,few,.,TGTGCCAGCAGCCAGGAGGCGGGGGCCTTTCTGTACTCCTACAATGAGCAGTTCTTC,CASSQEAGAFLYSYNEQFF
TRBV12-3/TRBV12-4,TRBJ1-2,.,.,TGTGCCAGCAGTTTAAACTCTCCACTCTATGGCTACACCTTC,CASSLNSPLYGYTF
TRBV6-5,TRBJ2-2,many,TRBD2,TGTGCCAGCAGTTACCCCAGCGGGACGAACACCGGGGAGCTGTTTTTT,CASSYPSGTNTGELFF
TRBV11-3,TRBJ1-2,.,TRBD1,TGTGCCAGCAGCCCAGCGGGGACAGGCTACTATGGCTACACCTTC,CASSPAGTGYYGYTF
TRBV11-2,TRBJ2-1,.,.,TGTGCCAGCAGAGCCGAATTCGGGAATGAGCAGTTCTTC,CASRAEFGNEQFF
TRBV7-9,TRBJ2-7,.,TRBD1,TGTGCCAGCAGCTTAGGACAGGGGGCAGACGAGCAGTACTTC,CASSLGQGADEQYF
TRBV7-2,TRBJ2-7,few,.,TGTGCCAGCAGCCAATCACATAGCGTACACGAGCAGTACTTC,CASSQSHSVHEQYF
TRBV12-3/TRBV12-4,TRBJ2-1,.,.,TGTGCCAGCAGTTTAGCGCGCACTCAGGAGGACAATGAGCAGTTCTTC,CASSLARTQEDNEQFF
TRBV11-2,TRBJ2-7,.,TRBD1,TGTGCCAGCAGGCAACCGGGACAGAGCTACGAGCAGTACTTC,CASRQPGQSYEQYF
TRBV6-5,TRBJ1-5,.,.,TGTGCCAGCAGTTACTCGGAGGCGTCGCAGCCCCAGCATTTT,CASSYSEASQPQHF
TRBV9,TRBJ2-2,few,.,TGTGCCAGCAGCGTAGACCCCGCGACGGGGGTCGGGGAGCTGTTTTTT,CASSVDPATGVGELFF
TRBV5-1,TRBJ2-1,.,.,TGCGCCAGCAGCTTGGGGTTGTCGTCCAGGGTTTATGACAATGAGCAGTTCTTC,CASSLGLSSRVYDNEQFF
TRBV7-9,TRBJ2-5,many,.,TGTGCCAGCAGCTTAGGACAGACCCAAGAGACCCAGTACTTC,CASSLGQTQETQYF
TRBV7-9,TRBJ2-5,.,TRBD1,TGTGCCAGCAGCTCAGTACGACAGGGCCGAGAGACCCAGTACTTC,CASSSVRQGRETQYF
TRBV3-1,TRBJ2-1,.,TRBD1,TGTGCCAGCAGCCATCGGGACAGGGGGCCCAATGAGCAGTTCTTC,CASSHRDRGPNEQFF
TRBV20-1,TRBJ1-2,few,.,TGCAGTGCTAGAGATAGGACAAGAGCGAGTCACTATGGCTACACCTTC,CSARDRTRASHYGYTF
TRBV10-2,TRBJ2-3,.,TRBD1,TGCGCCAGCAGTGAGGGACAGGGTGTGACAGATACGCAGTATTTT,CASSEGQGVTDTQYF
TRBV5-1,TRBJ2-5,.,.,TGCGCCAGCAGCTTGGCCGCGGGCGCAGAAGAGACCCTGTACTTC,CASSLAAGAEETLYF
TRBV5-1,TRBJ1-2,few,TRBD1,TGCGCCAGCAGCTCGGGACAGGGCGACAACTATGGCTACACCTTC,CASSSGQGDNYGYTF